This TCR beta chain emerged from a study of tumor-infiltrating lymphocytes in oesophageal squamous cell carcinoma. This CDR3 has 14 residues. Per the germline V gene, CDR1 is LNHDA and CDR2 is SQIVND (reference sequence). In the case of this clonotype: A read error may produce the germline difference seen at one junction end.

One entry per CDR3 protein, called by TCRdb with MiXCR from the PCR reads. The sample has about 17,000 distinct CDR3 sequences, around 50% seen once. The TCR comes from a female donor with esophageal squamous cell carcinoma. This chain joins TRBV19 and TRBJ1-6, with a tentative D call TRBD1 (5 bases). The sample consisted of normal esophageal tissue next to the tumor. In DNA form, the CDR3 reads TGTGCCAGCAGAGGGGACCTCTCCTACAATGAGCAGTACTTT. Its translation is CASRGDLSYNEQYF.